This T cell receptor (beta chain) emerged from a study of blood T cell dynamics during melanoma immunotherapy. TCRdb's copy holds only in-frame clones and misses some; the assay was immunoSEQ multiplex PCR. The sample consists of approximately 13,000 clones, approximately 84% of them appearing once. The time point: pre-treatment baseline. The CDR3 is 15 amino acids. V lost 4 bases, J lost 2 bases, and 12 bases lay in between. Germline V gene data show CDR1 as LNHDA and CDR2 as SQIVND (reference sequence). Here the sequenced sample was blood, taken from a patient treated with checkpoint blockade. This sequence was found in a human donor with melanoma. This chain links TRBV19 with TRBJ1-5, with D perhaps TRBD1 (5 bases). CDR3 region: CASSSRQGGNQPQHF. The CDR3 DNA is TGTGCCAGTAGTAGTCGGCAGGGCGGCAATCAGCCCCAGCATTTT.